This TCR beta chain stems from a study of CD8 T cells in ankylosing spondylitis. The study, taken as a whole, reports: Typical of ankylosing spondylitis blood, it appeared, was a TCR beta motif of several highly homologous variants. Some of the motif variants had earlier been found in reactive arthritis patients' fluid and blood.

Comments on this clonotype: Its target is not known.

It was by quantitative 5'-RACE with molecular barcodes that TCR beta libraries were made. TCRdb recomputed calls from the 5' RACE reads with MiXCR, one row per CDR3 protein. This sample has about 450,000 distinct CDR3 sequences, with 25% to 30% found just once. Germline CDR1 and CDR2: LGHDT and YNNKEL (reference sequence). V lost 4 bases to trimming and J lost 6 bases, with 9 bases between them. The CDR3 runs 12 residues. This rearrangement joins TRBV3-1 to TRBJ1-2; D is possibly TRBD1 (5 bases). The TCR originated in a male donor with ankylosing spondylitis. Sequencing was performed on blood, either unsorted or a sorted T cell fraction (not recorded which). DNA for the CDR3: TGTGCCAGCAGCCGTGGGACGGATGGCTACACCTTC. Protein product: CASSRGTDGYTF.